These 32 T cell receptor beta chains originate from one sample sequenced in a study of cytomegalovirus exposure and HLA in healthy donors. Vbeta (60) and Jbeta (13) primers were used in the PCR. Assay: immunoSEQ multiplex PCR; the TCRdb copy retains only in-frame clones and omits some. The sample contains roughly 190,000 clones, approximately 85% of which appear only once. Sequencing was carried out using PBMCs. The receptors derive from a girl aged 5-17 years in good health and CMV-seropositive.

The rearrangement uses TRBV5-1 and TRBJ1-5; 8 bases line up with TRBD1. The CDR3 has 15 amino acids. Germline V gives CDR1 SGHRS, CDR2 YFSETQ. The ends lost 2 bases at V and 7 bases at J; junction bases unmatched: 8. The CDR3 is CASSLSGGAGQPQHF. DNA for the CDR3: TGCGCCAGCAGCTTATCAGGGGGCGCAGGGCAGCCCCAGCATTTT. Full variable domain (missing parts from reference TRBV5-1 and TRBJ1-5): KAGVTQTPRYLIKTRGQQVTLSCSPISGHRSVSWYQQTPGQGLQFLFEYFSETQRNKGNFPGRFSGRQFSNSRSEMNVSTLELGDSALYLCASSLSGGAGQPQHFGDGTRLSIL.

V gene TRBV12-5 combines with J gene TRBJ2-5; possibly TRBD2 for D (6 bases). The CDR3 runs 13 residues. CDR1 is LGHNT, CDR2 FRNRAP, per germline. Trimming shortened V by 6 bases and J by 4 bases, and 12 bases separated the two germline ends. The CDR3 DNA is TGTGCTAGTGGACGGGGCGGGGTAGAGACCCAGTACTTC. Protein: CASGRGGVETQYF.

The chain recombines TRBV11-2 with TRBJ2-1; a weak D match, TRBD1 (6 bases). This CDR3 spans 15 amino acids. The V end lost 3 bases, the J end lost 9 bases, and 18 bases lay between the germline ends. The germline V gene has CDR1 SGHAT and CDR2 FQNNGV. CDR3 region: CASSFLQGEFFEQFF. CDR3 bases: TGTGCCAGCAGCTTTTTACAGGGTGAATTTTTTGAGCAGTTCTTC.

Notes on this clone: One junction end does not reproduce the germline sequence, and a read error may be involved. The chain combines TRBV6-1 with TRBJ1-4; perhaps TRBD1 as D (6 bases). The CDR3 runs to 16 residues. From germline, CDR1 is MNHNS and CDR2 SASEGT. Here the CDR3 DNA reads TGTGCCAGCAGTAAAGCCCCCAGGGGTGGAAATGAAAAACTGTTTTTT. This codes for CASSKAPRGGNEKLFF.

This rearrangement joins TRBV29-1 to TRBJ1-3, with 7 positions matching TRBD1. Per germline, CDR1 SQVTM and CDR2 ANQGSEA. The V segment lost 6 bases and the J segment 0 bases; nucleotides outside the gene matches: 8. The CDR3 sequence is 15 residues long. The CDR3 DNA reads TGCAGCGTCCTTGGGACAGCGAACTCTGGAAACACCATATATTTT. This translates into CSVLGTANSGNTIYF. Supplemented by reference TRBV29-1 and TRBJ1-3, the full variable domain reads SAVISQKPSRDICQRGTSLTIQCQVDSQVTMMFWYRQQPGQSLTLIATANQGSEATYESGFVIDKFPISRPNLTFSTLTVSNMSPEDSSIYLCSVLGTANSGNTIYFGEGSWLTVV.

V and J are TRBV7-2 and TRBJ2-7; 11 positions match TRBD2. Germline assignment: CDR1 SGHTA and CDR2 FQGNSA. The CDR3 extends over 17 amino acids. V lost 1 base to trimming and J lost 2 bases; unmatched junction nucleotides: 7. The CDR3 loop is CASSLGLAGGQTYEQYF. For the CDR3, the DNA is TGTGCCAGCAGCTTAGGGCTAGCGGGGGGACAAACCTACGAGCAGTACTTC.

The CDR3 protein is CASSFPGTGQFF. The CDR3, as DNA: TGTGCCAGCAGCTTCCCAGGAACCGGGCAGTTCTTC. The chain combines TRBV11-3 with TRBJ2-1; D call uncertain. The CDR3 has 12 residues. Trimming removed 3 bases from V and 12 bases from J, with 12 bases in between. CDR1 is SGHNT and CDR2 is YENEEA in the germline V gene.

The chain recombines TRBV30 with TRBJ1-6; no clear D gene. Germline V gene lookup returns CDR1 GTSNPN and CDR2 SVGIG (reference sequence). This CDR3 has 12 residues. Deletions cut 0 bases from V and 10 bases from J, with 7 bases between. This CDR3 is CAWSVGRSPLHF. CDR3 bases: TGTGCCTGGAGTGTAGGGAGGTCACCCCTCCACTTT.

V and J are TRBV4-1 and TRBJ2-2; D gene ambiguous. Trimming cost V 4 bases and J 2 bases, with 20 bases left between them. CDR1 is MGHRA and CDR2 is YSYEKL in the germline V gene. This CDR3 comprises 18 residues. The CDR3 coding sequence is TGCGCCAGCAGCCGCTTACTAAATTTTCTGTTCAACACCGGGGAGCTGTTTTTT. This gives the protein CASSRLLNFLFNTGELFF.

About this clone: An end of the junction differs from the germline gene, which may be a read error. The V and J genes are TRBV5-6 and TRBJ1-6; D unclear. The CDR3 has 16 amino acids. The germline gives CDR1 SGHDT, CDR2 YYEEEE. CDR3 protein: CASGFQSPSGSSPLHF. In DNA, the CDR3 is TGTGCCAGCGGCTTCCAGAGTCCGTCGGGATCTTCACCCCTCCACTTT. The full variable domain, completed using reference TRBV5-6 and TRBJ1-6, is DAGVTQSPTHLIKTRGQQVTLRCSPKSGHDTVSWYQQALGQGPQFIFQYYEEEERQRGNFPDRFSGHQFPNYSSELNVNALLLGDSALYLCASGFQSPSGSSPLHFGNGTRLTVT.

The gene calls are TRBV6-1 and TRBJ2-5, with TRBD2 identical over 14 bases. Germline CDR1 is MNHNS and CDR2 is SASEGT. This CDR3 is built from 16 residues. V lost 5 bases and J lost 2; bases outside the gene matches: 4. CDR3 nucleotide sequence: TGTGCCAGCAGTCAAGGACTAGCGGGGGGACAAGAGACCCAGTACTTC. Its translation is CASSQGLAGGQETQYF.

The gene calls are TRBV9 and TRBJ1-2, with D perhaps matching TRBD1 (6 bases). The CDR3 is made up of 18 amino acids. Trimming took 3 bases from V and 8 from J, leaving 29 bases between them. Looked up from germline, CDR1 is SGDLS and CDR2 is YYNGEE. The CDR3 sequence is CASSGWSALYIRGYGYTF. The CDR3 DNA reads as TGTGCCAGCAGCGGGTGGTCGGCCCTATACATTAGGGGGTACGGCTACACCTTC. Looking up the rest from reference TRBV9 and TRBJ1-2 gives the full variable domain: DSGVTQTPKHLITATGQRVTLRCSPRSGDLSVYWYQQSLDQGLQFLIQYYNGEERAKGNILERFSAQQFPDLHSELNLSSLELGDSALYFCASSGWSALYIRGYGYTFGSGTRLTVV.

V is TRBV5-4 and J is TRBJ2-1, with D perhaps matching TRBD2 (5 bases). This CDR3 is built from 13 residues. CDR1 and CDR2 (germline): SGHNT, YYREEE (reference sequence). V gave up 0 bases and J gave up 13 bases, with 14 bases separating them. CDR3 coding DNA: TGTGCCAGCAGCTTGGAGGACTCCCAAAACCAGTTCTTC. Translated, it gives CASSLEDSQNQFF.

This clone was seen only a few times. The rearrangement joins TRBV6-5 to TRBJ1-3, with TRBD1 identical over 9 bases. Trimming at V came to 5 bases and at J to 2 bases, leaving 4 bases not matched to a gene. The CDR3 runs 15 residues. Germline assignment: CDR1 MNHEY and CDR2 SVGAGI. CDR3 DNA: TGTGCCAGCAGTAATACAGGGGGCACTGGAAACACCATATATTTT. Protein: CASSNTGGTGNTIYF.

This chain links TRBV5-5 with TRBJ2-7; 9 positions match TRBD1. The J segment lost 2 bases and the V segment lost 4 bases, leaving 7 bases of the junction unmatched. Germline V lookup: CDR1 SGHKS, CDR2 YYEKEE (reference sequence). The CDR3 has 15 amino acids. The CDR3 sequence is CASSVAGTGTYEQYF. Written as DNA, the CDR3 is TGTGCCAGCAGCGTGGCCGGGACAGGGACCTACGAGCAGTACTTC. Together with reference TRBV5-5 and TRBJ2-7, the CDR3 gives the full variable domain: DAGVTQSPTHLIKTRGQQVTLRCSPISGHKSVSWYQQVLGQGPQFIFQYYEKEERGRGNFPDRFSARQFPNYSSELNVNALLLGDSALYLCASSVAGTGTYEQYFGPGTRLTVT.

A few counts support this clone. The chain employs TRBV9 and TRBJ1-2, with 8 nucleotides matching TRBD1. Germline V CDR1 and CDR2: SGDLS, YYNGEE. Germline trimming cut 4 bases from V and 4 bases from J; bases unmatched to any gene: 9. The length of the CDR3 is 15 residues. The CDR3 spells CASSRWTGIFYGYTF. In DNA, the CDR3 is TGTGCCAGCAGCCGTTGGACAGGGATCTTCTATGGCTACACCTTC.

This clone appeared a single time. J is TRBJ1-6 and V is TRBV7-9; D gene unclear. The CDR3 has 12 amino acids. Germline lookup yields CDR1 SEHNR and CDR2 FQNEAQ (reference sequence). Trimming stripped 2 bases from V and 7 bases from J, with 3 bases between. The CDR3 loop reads CASSLQNSPLHF. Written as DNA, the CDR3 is TGTGCCAGCAGCTTACAGAATTCACCCCTCCACTTT.

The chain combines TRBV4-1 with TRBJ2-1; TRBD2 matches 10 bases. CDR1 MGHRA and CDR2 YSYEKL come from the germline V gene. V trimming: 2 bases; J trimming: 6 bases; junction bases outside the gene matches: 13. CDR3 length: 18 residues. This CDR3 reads CASSQTLAGPRIGNEQFF. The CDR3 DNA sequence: TGCGCCAGCAGCCAAACACTAGCGGGGCCCCGTATTGGCAATGAGCAGTTCTTC.

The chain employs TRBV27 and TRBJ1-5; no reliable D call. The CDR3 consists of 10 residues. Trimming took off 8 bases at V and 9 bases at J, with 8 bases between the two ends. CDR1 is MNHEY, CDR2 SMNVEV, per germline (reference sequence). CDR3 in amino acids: CASGRGPQHF. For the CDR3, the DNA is TGTGCCAGCGGGCGGGGGCCCCAGCATTTT.

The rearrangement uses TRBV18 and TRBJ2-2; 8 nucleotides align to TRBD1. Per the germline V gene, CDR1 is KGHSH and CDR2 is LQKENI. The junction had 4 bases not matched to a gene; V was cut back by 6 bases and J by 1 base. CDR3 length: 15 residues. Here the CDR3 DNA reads TGTGCCAGCTCGCCGGGACAGGTGAACACCGGGGAGCTGTTTTTT. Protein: CASSPGQVNTGELFF.

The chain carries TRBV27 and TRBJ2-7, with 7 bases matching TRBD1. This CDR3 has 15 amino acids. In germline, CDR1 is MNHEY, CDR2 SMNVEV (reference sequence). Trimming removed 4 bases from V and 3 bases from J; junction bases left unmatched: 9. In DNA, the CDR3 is TGTGCCAGCAGTTCCGTTGAGGGGGCACGCTACGAGCAGTACTTC. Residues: CASSSVEGARYEQYF.

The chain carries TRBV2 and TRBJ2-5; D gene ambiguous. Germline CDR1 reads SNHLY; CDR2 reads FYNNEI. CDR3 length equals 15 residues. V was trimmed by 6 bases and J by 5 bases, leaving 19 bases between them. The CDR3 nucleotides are TGTGCCAGCAGGGCCGGCGAGTCGGGTTGGGAGACCCAGTACTTC. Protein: CASRAGESGWETQYF.

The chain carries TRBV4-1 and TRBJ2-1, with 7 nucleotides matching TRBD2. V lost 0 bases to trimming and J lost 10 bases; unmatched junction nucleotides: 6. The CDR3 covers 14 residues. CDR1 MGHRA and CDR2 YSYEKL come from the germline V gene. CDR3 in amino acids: CASSQEASGDEQFF. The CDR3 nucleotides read TGCGCCAGCAGCCAAGAAGCCAGCGGGGACGAGCAGTTCTTC.

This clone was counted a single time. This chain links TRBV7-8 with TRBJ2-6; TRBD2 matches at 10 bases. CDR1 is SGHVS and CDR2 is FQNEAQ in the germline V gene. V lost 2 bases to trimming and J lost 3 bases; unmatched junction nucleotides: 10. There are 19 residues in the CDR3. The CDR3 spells CASSLPVSSGGLGANVLTF. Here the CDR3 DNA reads TGTGCCAGCAGCTTACCAGTTTCTAGCGGGGGTCTTGGGGCCAACGTCCTGACTTTC.

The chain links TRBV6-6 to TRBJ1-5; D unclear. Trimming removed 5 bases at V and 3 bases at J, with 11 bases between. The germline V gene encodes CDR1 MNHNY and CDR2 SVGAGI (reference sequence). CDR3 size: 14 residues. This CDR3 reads CASSLGRNNQPQHF. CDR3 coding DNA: TGTGCCAGCAGTCTCGGGAGAAACAATCAGCCCCAGCATTTT.

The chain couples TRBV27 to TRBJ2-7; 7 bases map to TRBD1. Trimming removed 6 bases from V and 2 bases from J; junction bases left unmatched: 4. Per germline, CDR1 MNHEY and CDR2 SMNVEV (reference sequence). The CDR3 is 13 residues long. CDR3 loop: CASRTTGPYEQYF. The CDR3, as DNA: TGTGCCAGCAGGACGACAGGGCCCTACGAGCAGTACTTC.

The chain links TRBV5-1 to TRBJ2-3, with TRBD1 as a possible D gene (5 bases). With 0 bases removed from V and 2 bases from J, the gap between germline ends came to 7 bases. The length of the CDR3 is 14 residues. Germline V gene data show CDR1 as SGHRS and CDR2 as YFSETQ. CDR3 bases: TGCGCCAGCAGCTTGGGGGGCACCACAGATACGCAGTATTTT. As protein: CASSLGGTTDTQYF.

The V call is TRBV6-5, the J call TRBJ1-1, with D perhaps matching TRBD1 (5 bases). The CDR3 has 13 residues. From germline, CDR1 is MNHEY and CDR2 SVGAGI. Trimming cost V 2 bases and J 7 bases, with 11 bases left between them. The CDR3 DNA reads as TGTGCCAGCAGTTACAGCGACAGTAATGAAGCTTTCTTT. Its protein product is CASSYSDSNEAFF.

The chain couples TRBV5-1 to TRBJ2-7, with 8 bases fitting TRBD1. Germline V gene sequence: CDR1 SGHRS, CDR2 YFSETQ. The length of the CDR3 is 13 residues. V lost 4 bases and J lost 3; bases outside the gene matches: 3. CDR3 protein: CASSGGQVYEQYF. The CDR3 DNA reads TGCGCCAGCAGCGGGGGACAGGTCTACGAGCAGTACTTC.

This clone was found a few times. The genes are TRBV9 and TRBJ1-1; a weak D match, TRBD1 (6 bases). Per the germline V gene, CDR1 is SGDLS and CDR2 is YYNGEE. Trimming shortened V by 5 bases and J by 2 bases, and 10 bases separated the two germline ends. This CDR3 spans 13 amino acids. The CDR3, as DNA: TGTGCCAGCAGACCACAGGGAAACACTGAAGCTTTCTTT. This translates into CASRPQGNTEAFF.

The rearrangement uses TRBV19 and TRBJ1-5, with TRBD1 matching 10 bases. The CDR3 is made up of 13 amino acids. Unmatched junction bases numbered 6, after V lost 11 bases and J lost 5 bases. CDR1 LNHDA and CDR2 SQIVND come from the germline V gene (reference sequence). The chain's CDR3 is CASSGQGYQPQHF. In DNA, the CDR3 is TGTGCCTCCTCGGGACAGGGGTATCAGCCCCAGCATTTT.

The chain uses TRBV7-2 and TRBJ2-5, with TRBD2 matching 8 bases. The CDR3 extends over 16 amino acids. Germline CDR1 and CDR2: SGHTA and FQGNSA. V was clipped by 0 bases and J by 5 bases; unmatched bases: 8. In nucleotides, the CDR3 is TGTGCCAGCAGCTTAGCCATGACCGGGGGGGCGGAGACCCAGTACTTC. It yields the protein CASSLAMTGGAETQYF.